This TCR beta chain was sequenced for a study of identical twins. Each CDR3 protein is one row after TCRdb ran MiXCR on the 5' RACE reads. Of around 1.7 million distinct CDR3 sequences in the sample, roughly 35% were seen once. Germline CDR1 and CDR2: SGHRS and YFSETQ. The CDR3 runs to 15 residues. The receptor comes from a newborn girl in good health. Sequenced material: cord blood. V usage is TRBV5-1 and J usage is TRBJ2-1; 7 nucleotides align to TRBD2. The end of the DNA fits TRBJ2-7 better, so the J call may be wrong. The CDR3 loop reads CASSPLVGLYNEQYF. In DNA, the CDR3 is TGCGCCAGCAGCCCATTGGTGGGACTATACAATGAGCAGTACTTC.